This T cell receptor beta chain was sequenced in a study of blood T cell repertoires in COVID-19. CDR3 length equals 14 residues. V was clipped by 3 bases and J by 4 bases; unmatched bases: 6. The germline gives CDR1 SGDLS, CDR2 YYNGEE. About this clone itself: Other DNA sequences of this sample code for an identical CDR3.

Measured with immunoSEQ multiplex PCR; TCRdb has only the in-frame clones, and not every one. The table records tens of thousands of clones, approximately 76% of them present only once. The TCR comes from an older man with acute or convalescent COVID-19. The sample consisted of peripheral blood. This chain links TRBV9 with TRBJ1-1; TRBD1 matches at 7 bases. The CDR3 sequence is CASSADRVATEAFF. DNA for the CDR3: TGTGCCAGCAGCGCAGACAGGGTGGCCACTGAAGCTTTCTTT.